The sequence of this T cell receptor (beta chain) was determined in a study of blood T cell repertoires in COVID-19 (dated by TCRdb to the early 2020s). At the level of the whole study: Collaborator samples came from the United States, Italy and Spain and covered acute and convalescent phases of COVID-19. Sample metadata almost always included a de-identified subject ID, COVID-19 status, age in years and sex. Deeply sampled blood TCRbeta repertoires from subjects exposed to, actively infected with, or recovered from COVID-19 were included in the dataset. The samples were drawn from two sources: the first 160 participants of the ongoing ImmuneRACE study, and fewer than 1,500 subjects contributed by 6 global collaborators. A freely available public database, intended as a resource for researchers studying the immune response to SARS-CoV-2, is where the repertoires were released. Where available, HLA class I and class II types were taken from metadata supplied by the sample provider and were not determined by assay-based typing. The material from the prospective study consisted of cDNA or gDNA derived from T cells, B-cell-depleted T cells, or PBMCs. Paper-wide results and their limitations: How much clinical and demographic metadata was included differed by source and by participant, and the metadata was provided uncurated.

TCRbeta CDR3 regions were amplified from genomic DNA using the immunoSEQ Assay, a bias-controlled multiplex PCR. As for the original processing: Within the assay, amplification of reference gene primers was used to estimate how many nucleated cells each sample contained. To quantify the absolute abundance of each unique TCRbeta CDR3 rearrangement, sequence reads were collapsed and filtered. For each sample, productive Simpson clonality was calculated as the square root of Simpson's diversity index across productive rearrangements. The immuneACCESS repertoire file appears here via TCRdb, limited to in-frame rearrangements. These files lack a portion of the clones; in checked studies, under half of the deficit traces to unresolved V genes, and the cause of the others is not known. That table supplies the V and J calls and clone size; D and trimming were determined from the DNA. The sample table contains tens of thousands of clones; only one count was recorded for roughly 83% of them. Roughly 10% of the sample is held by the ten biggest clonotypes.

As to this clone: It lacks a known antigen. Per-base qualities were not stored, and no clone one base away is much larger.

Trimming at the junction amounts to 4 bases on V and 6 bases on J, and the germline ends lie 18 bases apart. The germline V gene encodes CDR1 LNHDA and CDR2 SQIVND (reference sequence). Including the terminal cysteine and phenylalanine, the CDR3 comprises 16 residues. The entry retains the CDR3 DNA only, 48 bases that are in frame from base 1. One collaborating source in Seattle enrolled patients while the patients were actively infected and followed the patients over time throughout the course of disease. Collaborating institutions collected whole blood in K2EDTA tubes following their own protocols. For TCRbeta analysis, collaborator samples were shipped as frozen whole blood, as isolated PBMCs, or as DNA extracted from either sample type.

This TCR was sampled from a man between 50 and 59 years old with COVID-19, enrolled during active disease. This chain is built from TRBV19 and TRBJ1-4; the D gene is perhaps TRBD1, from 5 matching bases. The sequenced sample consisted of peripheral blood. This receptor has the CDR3 CASSTPGLPKDEKLFF. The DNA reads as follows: TGTGCCAGTAGTACCCCGGGACTTCCAAAGGATGAAAAACTGTTTTTT.